Each of the 3 T cell receptor beta chains below was sequenced from the same sample in a study of cytomegalovirus exposure and HLA in healthy donors (dated by TCRdb to the late 2010s). Receptors were amplified or captured by the immunoSEQ multiplex PCR assay. For the multiplex PCR, a mixture combining 60 forward primers for TCR Vbeta segments and 13 reverse primers for TCR Jbeta segments was used. Entries here come from immuneACCESS through TCRdb and include only in-frame sequences with V and J called. Some clones fail to appear in such tables; in the studies checked, an unresolved V gene covers under half of the shortfall, and the cause of the remainder is unknown. Here the sample has about 180,000 clones; approximately 80% occur a single time. The ten biggest clones cover about 2.3% of the sample. The sequenced sample was PBMCs. These TCRs come from a woman aged 25 to 39 in good health and CMV-seronegative.

The rearrangement uses TRBV30 and TRBJ2-3; 8 bases are a match to TRBD2. J gave up 1 base and V 0 bases, and 9 bases lay outside the gene matches. Germline CDR1 reads GTSNPN; CDR2 reads SVGIG (reference sequence). The CDR3 runs 17 residues. The CDR3 region is CAWSVNFLAGGTDTQYF. CDR3 nucleotides: TGTGCCTGGAGTGTAAATTTCCTAGCGGGCGGCACAGATACGCAGTATTTT.

V usage is TRBV6-5 and J usage is TRBJ1-5; TRBD1 is a possible D gene (5 bases). Trimming removed 8 bases at V and 5 bases at J, with 16 bases between. From germline, CDR1 is MNHEY and CDR2 SVGAGI. CDR3 length: 14 residues. For the CDR3, the DNA is TGTGCCAGCTGGAGGGCGGAGGGGTATCAGCCCCAGCATTTT. This encodes CASWRAEGYQPQHF.

The V and J genes are TRBV9 and TRBJ1-4; D might be TRBD1 (5 bases). The germline CDR1 and CDR2 sequences are SGDLS and YYNGEE. V lost 0 bases and J lost 8, with 14 bases in between. CDR3 length equals 15 residues. In DNA form, the CDR3 reads TGTGCCAGCAGCGTAGAAGGCAGGGTCCCAGAAAAACTGTTTTTT. Amino acids: CASSVEGRVPEKLFF.